The rows below give T cell receptor beta chains drawn from one sample of a study of beta chain features in type 1 diabetes. TCRdb's copy holds only in-frame clones and misses some; the assay was immunoSEQ multiplex PCR. The table has about 350,000 clones, around 20% seen once; the top ten hold around 0.044%. The sample comprised naive CD4+ T cells from blood. These receptor sequences come from a woman aged 18-35 years in good health. CDR3s include the opening cysteine and the closing phenylalanine or tryptophan. The order of the fields is clone size, D gene, V gene, J gene, CDR3 length, CDR3 protein, CDR3 DNA. A D gene is named only where the DNA matches it firmly. A clone size is listed for some rows: how often the clone was seen (once, few, many), or a class if it is expanded.

.	.	TRBV14	TRBJ1-2	16	CASSHGRREYNYGYTF	TGTGCCAGCAGCCACGGACGCAGGGAATATAACTATGGCTACACCTTC
.	TRBD1	TRBV30	TRBJ2-7	14	CAWSPSGTAYEQYF	TGTGCCTGGAGTCCTTCCGGGACAGCCTACGAGCAGTACTTC
.	TRBD1	TRBV6-5	TRBJ1-2	13	CAARDRGHRGYTF	TGTGCCGCCCGGGACAGGGGGCATCGTGGCTACACCTTC
few	.	TRBV7-2	TRBJ2-5	13	CASSPRAQETQYF	TGTGCCAGCAGCCCACGAGCCCAAGAGACCCAGTACTTC
few	.	TRBV7-9	TRBJ2-1	9	CASSQRAFF	TGTGCCAGCAGCCAAAGAGCCTTCTTC
.	.	TRBV30	TRBJ2-2	11	CACTSTGELFF	TGTGCCTGCACTTCGACCGGGGAGCTGTTTTTT
.	.	TRBV11-2	TRBJ2-1	11	CASSLGQEQFF	TGTGCCAGCAGCTTAGGACAAGAACAGTTCTTC
few	.	TRBV30	TRBJ2-2	13	CAWSVQVTGELFF	TGTGCCTGGAGTGTACAGGTCACCGGGGAGCTGTTTTTT
.	.	TRBV7-9	TRBJ2-3	13	CASSLIRADTQYF	TGTGCCAGCAGCTTAATCAGGGCAGATACGCAGTATTTT
few	TRBD1	TRBV6-5	TRBJ1-4	15	CASSYGDRGQEKLFF	TGTGCCAGCAGTTACGGGGACAGGGGGCAAGAAAAACTGTTTTTT
few	.	TRBV4-2	TRBJ1-5	18	CASSQGGGSAYSNQPQHF	TGTGCCAGCAGCCAAGGAGGCGGATCTGCATATAGCAATCAGCCCCAGCATTTT
few	TRBD2	TRBV29-1	TRBJ2-7	12	CSGGSGIYEQYF	TGCAGCGGAGGTAGCGGGATCTACGAGCAGTACTTC
few	TRBD1	TRBV29-1	TRBJ1-2	12	CSVGGQGQGYTF	TGCAGCGTTGGGGGACAGGGTCAAGGCTACACCTTC
.	.	TRBV5-1	TRBJ2-2	14	CASSVAGNTGELFF	TGCGCCAGCAGCGTTGCAGGGAACACCGGGGAGCTGTTTTTT
.	.	TRBV6-5	TRBJ1-2	15	CASSRTSSVSYGYTF	TGTGCCAGCAGCCGCACTTCGTCGGTGAGCTATGGCTACACCTTC
few	TRBD2	TRBV25-1	TRBJ2-4	14	CASSAPGGVNIQYF	TGTGCCAGCAGTGCCCCCGGGGGGGTAAACATTCAGTACTTC